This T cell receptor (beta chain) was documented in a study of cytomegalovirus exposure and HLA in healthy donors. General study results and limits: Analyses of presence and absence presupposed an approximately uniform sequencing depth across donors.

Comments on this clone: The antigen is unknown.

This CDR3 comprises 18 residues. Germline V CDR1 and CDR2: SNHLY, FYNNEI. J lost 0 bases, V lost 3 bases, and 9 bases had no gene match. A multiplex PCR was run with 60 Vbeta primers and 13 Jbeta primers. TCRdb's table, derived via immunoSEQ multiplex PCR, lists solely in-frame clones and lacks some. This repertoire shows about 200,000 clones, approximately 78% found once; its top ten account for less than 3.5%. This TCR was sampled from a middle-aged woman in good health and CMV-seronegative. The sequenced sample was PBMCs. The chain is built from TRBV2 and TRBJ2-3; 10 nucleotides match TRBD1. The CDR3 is CASSDLGTGVYSTDTQYF. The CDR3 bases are TGTGCCAGCAGTGACCTTGGGACAGGGGTTTATAGCACAGATACGCAGTATTTT.